This note documents a single T cell receptor (beta chain) sequence. Its antigen is still unknown. The repertoire was sequenced with immunoSEQ multiplex PCR; TCRdb's copy has only in-frame clones and lacks some. The table includes under 85,000 clones, around nine tenths detected once. Looked up from germline, CDR1 is SNHLY and CDR2 is FYNNEI. The CDR3 has 14 residues. Deletions cut 10 bases from V and 0 bases from J, with 13 bases between. This sample was taken from a study of OX40 agonist ivuxolimab in advanced cancers. Study conclusions and caveats: Expanded peripheral T cell antigen specificity was not determined.

The V call is TRBV2, the J call TRBJ2-4, with D perhaps matching TRBD2 (7 bases). This TCR was sampled from an adult with an advanced solid tumor such as melanoma, head and neck, liver or kidney cancer. Material: CD4+ or CD8+ T cells sorted from blood, obtained in a trial of the OX40 agonist ivuxolimab. The CDR3 region has the DNA TGTGCCACGTCGGGGGGCTTAGCCAAAAACATTCAGTACTTC. Protein sequence: CATSGGLAKNIQYF.